Listed below are T cell receptor beta chains from one sample, sequenced in a study of early T cells in non-severe SARS-CoV-2 infection. TCRdb passed the 5' RACE reads through MiXCR, listing each CDR3 protein once. The sample lists nearly 70,000 distinct CDR3 sequences, 4.6% occurring once. The material was whole blood, obtained at baseline. The receptors shown here come from an adult who was a healthcare worker with PCR-confirmed SARS-CoV-2 infection or an uninfected control (not recorded which). The donor label of this sample is uncertain. The CDR3 runs from the conserved cysteine through the conserved F or W. Each record gives: J gene, V gene, D gene, clone size, CDR3 protein, CDR3 DNA. A D gene is named only where the DNA matches it firmly. Not all rows give a size; the values are once, few, many and, for expanded clones, a class.

J: TRBJ1-2; V: TRBV6-1; D: TRBD1; size: NA; CDR3: CASSRRTGERSGYTF; DNA: TGTGCCAGCAGTCGACGGACAGGGGAGAGATCTGGCTACACCTTC
J: TRBJ2-7; V: TRBV3-1; D: NA; size: NA; CDR3: CASSQAGDEQYF; DNA: TGTGCCAGCAGCCAAGCGGGGGACGAGCAGTACTTC
J: TRBJ2-5; V: TRBV20-1; D: NA; size: many; CDR3: CSARVPGIQETQYF; DNA: TGCAGTGCTAGAGTGCCAGGGATCCAAGAGACCCAGTACTTC
J: TRBJ1-1; V: TRBV11-3; D: NA; size: few; CDR3: CASSPGDTEAFF; DNA: TGTGCCAGCAGCCCAGGCGACACTGAAGCTTTCTTT
J: TRBJ2-1; V: TRBV3-2; D: NA; size: NA; CDR3: CASSQGNYGGEQFF; DNA: TGTGCCAGCAGCCAAGGGAACTATGGGGGAGAGCAGTTCTTC
J: TRBJ2-7; V: TRBV14; D: NA; size: many; CDR3: CASSHRTVSSYEQYF; DNA: TGTGCCAGCAGCCACCGGACAGTAAGCTCCTACGAGCAGTACTTC
J: TRBJ2-7; V: TRBV19; D: NA; size: many; CDR3: CASSPPGSSEQYF; DNA: TGTGCCAGTAGTCCCCCGGGTAGTTCCGAGCAGTACTTC
J: TRBJ1-1; V: TRBV28; D: TRBD1; size: NA; CDR3: CASSDDRAAFF; DNA: TGTGCCAGCAGTGACGACAGGGCGGCTTTCTTT
J: TRBJ2-3; V: TRBV24-1; D: NA; size: NA; CDR3: CATSDQKDTQYF; DNA: TGTGCCACCAGTGATCAGAAGGATACGCAGTATTTT
J: TRBJ2-7; V: TRBV6-2/TRBV6-3; D: NA; size: NA; CDR3: CASSYSRGILPYEQYF; DNA: TGTGCCAGCAGTTACTCGAGAGGGATCCTACCCTACGAGCAGTACTTC
J: TRBJ2-3; V: TRBV7-3; D: NA; size: many; CDR3: CASSPSWGTDTQYF; DNA: TGTGCCAGCAGCCCCTCTTGGGGTACGGATACGCAGTATTTT
J: TRBJ2-5; V: TRBV6-6; D: TRBD2; size: few; CDR3: CASSYSTAGVETQYF; DNA: TGTGCCAGCAGTTACTCGACGGCGGGGGTAGAGACCCAGTACTTC
J: TRBJ2-3; V: TRBV21-1; D: NA; size: many; CDR3: CASSKASTGGTDTQYF; DNA: TGTGCCAGCAGCAAAGCATCGACAGGGGGCACAGATACGCAGTATTTT
J: TRBJ2-2; V: TRBV11-2; D: NA; size: few; CDR3: CASGPLPASAPTPGELFF; DNA: TGTGCCAGCGGACCCTTGCCAGCTAGCGCGCCGACCCCTGGGGAGCTGTTTTTT
J: TRBJ1-5; V: TRBV4-3; D: NA; size: NA; CDR3: CASSLVRGQPQHF; DNA: TGCGCCAGCAGCCTCGTTAGGGGGCAGCCCCAGCATTTT
J: TRBJ2-1; V: TRBV3-1; D: TRBD2; size: few; CDR3: CATSGSGAYNEQFF; DNA: TGTGCCACCTCTGGGAGCGGGGCTTACAATGAGCAGTTCTTC
J: TRBJ2-2; V: TRBV7-2; D: NA; size: many; CDR3: CASSFEYTGELFF; DNA: TGTGCCAGCAGCTTCGAGTACACCGGGGAGCTGTTTTTT
J: TRBJ1-2; V: TRBV7-2; D: NA; size: few; CDR3: CASSLGVGNPSEYGYTF; DNA: TGTGCCAGCAGCTTAGGAGTAGGGAATCCCTCCGAATATGGCTACACCTTC
J: TRBJ2-3; V: TRBV27; D: NA; size: many; CDR3: CASSPVQTDTQYF; DNA: TGTGCCAGCAGCCCCGTTCAAACAGATACGCAGTATTTT
J: TRBJ1-6; V: TRBV7-9; D: NA; size: few; CDR3: CASSSNRDIENSPLHF; DNA: TGTGCCAGCAGCTCAAACCGGGACATCGAGAATTCACCCCTCCACTTT
J: TRBJ2-6; V: TRBV21-1; D: NA; size: few; CDR3: CASSKDRNSGANVLTF; DNA: TGTGCCAGCAGCAAGGACCGGAACTCTGGGGCCAACGTCCTGACTTTC
J: TRBJ1-1; V: TRBV7-9; D: TRBD1; size: NA; CDR3: CASSRWTGNTEAFF; DNA: TGTGCCAGCAGCAGATGGACAGGGAACACTGAAGCTTTCTTT
J: TRBJ2-2; V: TRBV19; D: NA; size: many; CDR3: CASSIAGGLGTGELFF; DNA: TGTGCCAGTAGTATAGCAGGAGGTCTGGGCACCGGGGAGCTGTTTTTT
J: TRBJ2-3; V: TRBV2; D: NA; size: NA; CDR3: CASSTDAVGTDTQYF; DNA: TGTGCCAGCAGTACTGACGCGGTGGGCACAGATACGCAGTATTTT
J: TRBJ1-1; V: TRBV6-2/TRBV6-3; D: TRBD1; size: few; CDR3: CATTWTGGNTEAFF; DNA: TGTGCCACCACGTGGACAGGTGGGAACACTGAAGCTTTCTTT
J: TRBJ1-1; V: TRBV7-8; D: NA; size: many; CDR3: CASSLVAGLNTEAFF; DNA: TGTGCCAGCAGCTTAGTGGCAGGGTTGAACACTGAAGCTTTCTTT
J: TRBJ1-1; V: TRBV13; D: TRBD1; size: many; CDR3: CASSSEDRAVFF; DNA: TGTGCCAGCAGCTCAGAGGACAGGGCCGTTTTCTTT
J: TRBJ2-1; V: TRBV5-1; D: NA; size: NA; CDR3: CASSLHSNPAYNEQFF; DNA: TGCGCCAGCAGCTTGCACTCAAATCCCGCCTACAATGAGCAGTTCTTC
J: TRBJ1-1; V: TRBV5-1; D: NA; size: many; CDR3: CASSLAAGSNTEAFF; DNA: TGCGCCAGCAGCTTGGCGGCAGGCTCGAACACTGAAGCTTTCTTT
J: TRBJ1-5; V: TRBV5-5; D: TRBD1; size: few; CDR3: CASSGGQGPYSNQPQHF; DNA: TGTGCCAGCAGCGGGGGACAGGGGCCCTATAGCAATCAGCCCCAGCATTTT
J: TRBJ2-3; V: TRBV7-9; D: NA; size: many; CDR3: CASNPARPPGYF; DNA: TGTGCCAGCAACCCTGCCCGCCCGCCGGGGTATTTT
J: TRBJ2-1; V: TRBV7-2; D: TRBD2; size: many; CDR3: CASSLGIAGKNEQFF; DNA: TGTGCCAGCAGCTTAGGGATAGCGGGGAAAAATGAGCAGTTCTTC
J: TRBJ1-1; V: TRBV20-1; D: NA; size: few; CDR3: CSARDLGARGKAFF; DNA: TGCAGTGCTAGAGATTTGGGGGCGAGGGGCAAAGCTTTCTTT
J: TRBJ1-2; V: TRBV28; D: TRBD1; size: many; CDR3: CASSPQDRDYGYTF; DNA: TGTGCCAGCAGCCCCCAAGACAGGGACTATGGCTACACCTTC